This T cell receptor beta chain was identified in a study of blood T cell repertoires in COVID-19. The overall study: The samples span acute and convalescent COVID-19 from the United States, Italy and Spain. In each case, the material was cDNA or gDNA derived from T cells, B-cell-depleted T cells, or PBMCs.

Original handling: Quantification of nucleated cells was approximated via reference gene primer amplification. Repertoires were generated with immunoSEQ multiplex PCR, while TCRdb's copy carries only in-frame clones and drops some. The V and J calls and clone size are taken from that table; D and trimming were inferred from the DNA. The sample lists around 140,000 clones; around 88% were seen once. Germline loops: CDR1 SGHTA, CDR2 FQGTGA. CDR3 length: 14 residues. The trim removed 5 bases at V and 5 bases at J, leaving 5 bases unmatched. The source is a woman in her sixties with acute or convalescent COVID-19. The V and J genes are TRBV7-3 and TRBJ2-3; 9 nucleotides align to TRBD1. Sequenced sample: peripheral blood. CDR3 coding DNA: TGTGCCAGCAGCCCACGACAGGGGGGAGATACGCAGTATTTT. Translating gives CASSPRQGGDTQYF.